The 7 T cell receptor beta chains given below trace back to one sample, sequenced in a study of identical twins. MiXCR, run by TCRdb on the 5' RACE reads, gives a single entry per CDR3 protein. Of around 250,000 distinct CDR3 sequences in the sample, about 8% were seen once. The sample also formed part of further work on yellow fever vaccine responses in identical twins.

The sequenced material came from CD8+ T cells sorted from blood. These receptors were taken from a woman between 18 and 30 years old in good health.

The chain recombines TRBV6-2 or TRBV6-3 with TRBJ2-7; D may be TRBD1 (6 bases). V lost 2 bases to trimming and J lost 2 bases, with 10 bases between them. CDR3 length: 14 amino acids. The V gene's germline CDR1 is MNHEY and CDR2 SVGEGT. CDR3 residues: CASSYDRFTYEQYF. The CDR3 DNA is TGTGCCAGCAGTTACGACAGGTTTACCTACGAGCAGTACTTC.

CDR3 coding DNA: TGTGCCAGCAGTTACGGGCAAGTTAACTATGGCTACACCTTC. Amino acids: CASSYGQVNYGYTF. The chain uses TRBV6-5 and TRBJ1-2; D not certain. Per the germline V gene, CDR1 is MNHEY and CDR2 is SVGAGI. CDR3 length: 14 amino acids. V was shortened by 2 bases and J by 1 base, with 8 bases between the two germline ends.

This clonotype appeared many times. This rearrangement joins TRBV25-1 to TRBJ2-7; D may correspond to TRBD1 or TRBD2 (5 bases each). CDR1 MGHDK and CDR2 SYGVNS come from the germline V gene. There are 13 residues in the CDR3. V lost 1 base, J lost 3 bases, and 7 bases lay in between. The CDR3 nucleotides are TGTGCCAGCAGTGAATTGGGGGACTACGAGCAGTACTTC. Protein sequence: CASSELGDYEQYF.

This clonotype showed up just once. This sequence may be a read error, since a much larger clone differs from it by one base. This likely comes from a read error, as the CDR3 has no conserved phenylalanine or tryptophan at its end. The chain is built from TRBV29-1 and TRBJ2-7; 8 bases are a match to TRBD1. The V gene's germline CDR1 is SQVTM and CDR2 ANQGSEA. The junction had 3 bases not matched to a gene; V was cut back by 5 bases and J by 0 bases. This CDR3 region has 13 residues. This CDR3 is CSVMTGDSYEQYL. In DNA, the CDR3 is TGCAGCGTTATGACAGGGGACTCCTACGAGCAGTACTTA.

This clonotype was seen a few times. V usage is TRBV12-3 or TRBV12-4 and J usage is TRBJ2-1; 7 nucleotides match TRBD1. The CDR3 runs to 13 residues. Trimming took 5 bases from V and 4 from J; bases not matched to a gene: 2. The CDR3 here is CASSGTDYNEQFF. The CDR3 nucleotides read TGTGCCAGCAGTGGGACAGATTACAATGAGCAGTTCTTC.

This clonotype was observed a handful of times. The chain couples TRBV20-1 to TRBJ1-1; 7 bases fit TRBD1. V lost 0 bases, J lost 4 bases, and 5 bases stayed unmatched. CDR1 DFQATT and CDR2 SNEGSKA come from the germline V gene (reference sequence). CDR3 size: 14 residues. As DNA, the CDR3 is TGCAGTGCTAGAGATTTACAGGGGACCACTGAAGCTTTCTTT. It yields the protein CSARDLQGTTEAFF.

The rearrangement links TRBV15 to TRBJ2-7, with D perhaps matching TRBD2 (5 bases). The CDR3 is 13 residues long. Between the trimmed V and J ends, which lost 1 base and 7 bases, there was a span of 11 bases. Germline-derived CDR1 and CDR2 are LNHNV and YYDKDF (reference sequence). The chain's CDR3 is CATSRVRGGEQYF. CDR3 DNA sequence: TGTGCCACCAGCAGAGTCCGGGGTGGTGAGCAGTACTTC.